This T cell receptor (beta chain) was obtained from a study of T cells in Graves' hyperthyroidism and ophthalmopathy. At the level of the study: Peripheral blood was taken when the disease was first diagnosed, before any treatment began.

This clonotype has only a few counts. The cohort's ophthalmopathy patients, a group with duration under 3 months, had a Clinical Activity Score of at least 3 and a NOSPECS grade of at least 4. Diagnosing involved the use of clinical symptoms, serum thyroxine and TRAb, thyroid ultrasound and orbital computed tomography. Out of roughly 9.1 ml of fresh peripheral blood came the PBMCs. The trim removed 3 bases at V and 2 bases at J, leaving 10 bases unmatched. This CDR3 spans 16 amino acids. Germline V CDR1 and CDR2: SGHRS, YFSETQ. The CDR3 regions of TCR beta were amplified from RNA transcripts. Using the HTBI primer set, a first-round RT-PCR was run on the TCR CDR3. MiXCR was run by TCRdb on the multiplex PCR reads, yielding one entry per CDR3 protein. The table has more than 500,000 distinct CDR3 sequences, about 15% seen once.

J is TRBJ2-7 and V is TRBV5-1, with TRBD1 identical over 8 bases. This TCR was sampled from a woman between 35 and 50 years old with Graves' ophthalmopathy. Source material: blood. CDR3 protein: CASSSTGDSNPYEQYF. CDR3 bases: TGCGCCAGCAGCTCGACAGGGGACTCCAACCCCTACGAGCAGTACTTC. Complete variable domain (other parts from reference TRBV5-1 and TRBJ2-7): KAGVTQTPRYLIKTRGQQVTLSCSPISGHRSVSWYQQTPGQGLQFLFEYFSETQRNKGNFPGRFSGRQFSNSRSEMNVSTLELGDSALYLCASSSTGDSNPYEQYFGPGTRLTVT.